This TCR beta chain came from a study of blood T cell repertoires in COVID-19. The CDR3 loop spans 13 amino acids. The junction had 1 base not matched to a gene; V was cut back by 5 bases and J by 3 bases. Germline CDR1 is LGHNA and CDR2 is YNFKEQ. Original methodology: Amplifying reference gene primers gave estimates of nucleated cell counts. Method: immunoSEQ multiplex PCR; TCRdb's copy keeps in-frame clones and lacks some. The DNA was the basis for D and trimming; V, J and clone size are from that table. Of around 100,000 clones in the sample, approximately 89% were seen once. The J gene is TRBJ2-1, the V gene TRBV4-2; 7 bases fit TRBD1. The receptor was isolated from a woman aged 55-75 years with COVID-19, enrolled during active disease. Sequencing was carried out using peripheral blood. The CDR3 here is CASSWDSYNEQFF. CDR3 DNA: TGTGCCAGCAGCTGGGACAGCTACAATGAGCAGTTCTTC.